These T cell receptor beta chains were read from a single sample in a study of T cells in Graves' hyperthyroidism and ophthalmopathy. Using its own MiXCR run on the multiplex PCR reads, TCRdb lists one record per CDR3 protein. This sample has around 600,000 distinct CDR3 sequences; about 45% occur once, and the top ten carry less than 9%. The sample was peripheral blood or thyroid tissue (not recorded which). The receptors come from an adult man with Graves' disease, either hyperthyroidism or ophthalmopathy (not recorded which). CDR3s leave out the opening cysteine and the closing phenylalanine or tryptophan. The size of a clone is reported for some rows only, either as once, few or many, or as a class for expanded clones.

ASSLGGYAGDEQY	few	TRBV7-2	TRBJ2-7
ASTGTGVSPLH	.	TRBV2	TRBJ1-6
ASSGLLGLNTEAF	many	TRBV12-3/TRBV12-4	TRBJ1-1
SAPLDTEAF	.	TRBV20-1	TRBJ1-1
ASRSGASSTGRTQY	.	TRBV10-2	TRBJ2-5
ASSSTSQETQY	.	TRBV7-2	TRBJ2-5
ASSVVGQPYEQY	.	TRBV7-9	TRBJ2-7
ASSGTGQNNQPQH	.	TRBV12-3/TRBV12-4	TRBJ1-5
TPPVSNQPQH	few	TRBV20-1	TRBJ1-5
ASTGDYYGYT	few	TRBV12-3/TRBV12-4	TRBJ1-2
ASSAPGSGEQY	many	TRBV25-1	TRBJ2-7
ASSPQRGEKLF	.	TRBV19	TRBJ1-4
ASSLGQGSRDQPQH	few	TRBV7-9	TRBJ1-5
ASSQVGGFREQY	.	TRBV9	TRBJ2-7
ATSDSVNQPQH	.	TRBV15	TRBJ1-5
ASSEGPIEGFTYEQY	.	TRBV6-1	TRBJ2-7
ASSFPGQLASPLH	.	TRBV7-2	TRBJ1-6
ASSATGGQGNTGELF	.	TRBV7-9	TRBJ2-2
ASSAGHYGYT	.	TRBV5-1	TRBJ1-2
ASSLGTDTGELF	many	TRBV7-6	TRBJ2-2
ASSRQGRVWGYT	once	TRBV6-5	TRBJ1-2
ASSPGTEGRGYT	many	TRBV7-9	TRBJ1-2
ATLAEDYEQY	many	TRBV10-3	TRBJ2-7
ASSWAGAPAYEQY	.	TRBV7-9	TRBJ2-7